The rows below give T cell receptor beta chains drawn from one sample of a study of blood T cell repertoires in COVID-19. Sequenced by immunoSEQ multiplex PCR; TCRdb stores in-frame clones only, minus some. Of more than 200,000 clones in the sample, less than 90% were seen once. Sequenced: peripheral blood. All receptors derive from a woman older than 75 with COVID-19, enrolled during active disease. Each CDR3 is given with its conserved first and last residue. D genes are given only for firm matches. Clone size is shown for a subset of rows, as once, few, many or a class of expanded clone.

V: TRBV28; D: TRBD1; size: -; J: TRBJ2-1; DNA: TGTGCCAGCAGCCCCCGGACAGGGATCAACAATGAGCAGTTCTTC; CDR3: CASSPRTGINNEQFF
V: TRBV28; D: -; size: -; J: TRBJ2-6; DNA: TGTGCCAGCAGTTTACCAGGGAATGCTGGGGCCAACGTCCTGACTTTC; CDR3: CASSLPGNAGANVLTF
V: TRBV3-1/TRBV3-2; D: -; size: -; J: TRBJ2-3; DNA: TGTGCCAGCAGCCACGTGAGCAGGGGCACAGATACGCAGTATTTT; CDR3: CASSHVSRGTDTQYF
V: TRBV7-6; D: TRBD1; size: -; J: TRBJ1-4; DNA: TGTGCCAGCAGCGCAAACCGGGACAGGGGACTGTTTTTT; CDR3: CASSANRDRGLFF
V: TRBV29-1; D: -; size: -; J: TRBJ2-1; DNA: TGCAGCGTTGCGCGGGGCTACAATGAGCAGTTCTTC; CDR3: CSVARGYNEQFF
V: TRBV27; D: TRBD2; size: -; J: TRBJ2-5; DNA: TGTGCCAGCACCACTACCGCGGGACTAGCGGGTGCGACCCAGTACTTC; CDR3: CASTTTAGLAGATQYF
V: TRBV7-9; D: -; size: -; J: TRBJ1-1; DNA: TGTGCCAGCAGCTTAGCGCAGGCGAACACTGAAGCTTTCTTT; CDR3: CASSLAQANTEAFF
V: TRBV24-1; D: -; size: -; J: TRBJ2-1; DNA: TGTGCCACCACCGGCGGAGGGTACAATGAGCAGTTCTTC; CDR3: CATTGGGYNEQFF
V: TRBV11-2; D: TRBD2; size: -; J: TRBJ2-3; DNA: TGTGCCAGCACCTTGGCGGGAGCTAAGTTTACAGATACGCAGTATTTT; CDR3: CASTLAGAKFTDTQYF
V: TRBV3-1/TRBV3-2; D: -; size: few; J: TRBJ2-3; DNA: TGTGCCAGCAGCCAAGGTGGGCACCGAGGGGATACGCAGTATTTT; CDR3: CASSQGGHRGDTQYF
V: TRBV9; D: -; size: few; J: TRBJ1-4; DNA: TGTGCCAGCAGCCCGCGGGAAAGGTTGGGTGAAAAACTGTTTTTT; CDR3: CASSPRERLGEKLFF
V: TRBV19; D: TRBD1; size: few; J: TRBJ1-4; DNA: TGTGCCAGTAACCGCTTCGGGACAGGAGTTGCAACTAATGAAAAACTGTTTTTT; CDR3: CASNRFGTGVATNEKLFF
V: TRBV5-1; D: -; size: -; J: TRBJ2-5; DNA: TGCGCCAGCAGCTCTACGCAAGAGACCCAGTACTTC; CDR3: CASSSTQETQYF
V: TRBV6-6; D: TRBD1; size: -; J: TRBJ1-3; DNA: TGTGCCAGCAGGACAGGGGCGGCTGGAAACACCATATATTTT; CDR3: CASRTGAAGNTIYF
V: TRBV4-2; D: -; size: -; J: TRBJ1-6; DNA: TGTGCCAGCAGCCAAGGCGTAAGGGGCCCGCCGGGTTCACCCCTCCACTTT; CDR3: CASSQGVRGPPGSPLHF
V: TRBV5-4; D: TRBD2; size: -; J: TRBJ2-5; DNA: TGTGCCAGCAGCTTGGGGGGGACTACTCAAGAGACCCAGTACTTC; CDR3: CASSLGGTTQETQYF
V: TRBV7-9; D: -; size: -; J: TRBJ2-6; DNA: TGTGCCGGGGCTCGCTCGTCTGGGGCCAACGTCCTGACTTTC; CDR3: CAGARSSGANVLTF
V: TRBV9; D: -; size: once; J: TRBJ1-1; DNA: TGTGCCAGCAGCGCGGGACATAGTGGGGTTGACACTGAAGCTTTCTTT; CDR3: CASSAGHSGVDTEAFF
V: TRBV7-9; D: -; size: -; J: TRBJ1-5; DNA: TGTGCCAGCAGCCTAGGGGTCCGGCAGGATAGCAATCAGCCCCAGCATTTT; CDR3: CASSLGVRQDSNQPQHF
V: TRBV5-1; D: TRBD1; size: once; J: TRBJ2-6; DNA: TGCGCCAGCAGCAGACAGGGGGCCAAGTCTGGGGCCAACGTCCTGACTTTC; CDR3: CASSRQGAKSGANVLTF
V: TRBV28; D: TRBD1; size: -; J: TRBJ1-5; DNA: TGTGCCAGTTCGGTGGGGACAGTTAATCAGCCCCAGCATTTT; CDR3: CASSVGTVNQPQHF
V: TRBV19; D: -; size: -; J: TRBJ1-5; DNA: TGTGCCAGTAGTATCACTGGAGGGGCCAGCAATCAGCCCCAGCATTTT; CDR3: CASSITGGASNQPQHF
V: TRBV7-3; D: -; size: -; J: TRBJ2-1; DNA: TGTGCCAGCAGCTTAACCTCACCGGGACGACTAGGTGAGCAGTTCTTC; CDR3: CASSLTSPGRLGEQFF
V: TRBV5-6; D: -; size: -; J: TRBJ1-2; DNA: TGTGCCAGCAGCTTCCTCCGGGGAAGCGGCTCTGGCTACACCTTC; CDR3: CASSFLRGSGSGYTF
V: TRBV18; D: -; size: -; J: TRBJ1-1; DNA: TGTGCCAGCTCACCAACAGTAGAGAACACTGAAGCTTTCTTT; CDR3: CASSPTVENTEAFF
V: TRBV7-3; D: -; size: -; J: TRBJ2-7; DNA: TGTGCCAGCAGCTTCTCCAGGGCGAGCGACGAGCAGTACTTC; CDR3: CASSFSRASDEQYF
V: TRBV18; D: TRBD2; size: -; J: TRBJ2-1; DNA: TGTGCCAGCTCCCCCCTCTCACAGGCTAGCGGGGTACACAATGAGCAGTTCTTC; CDR3: CASSPLSQASGVHNEQFF
V: TRBV5-4; D: -; size: -; J: TRBJ1-2; DNA: TGTGCCAGCAGCTTGGACAGGGCTTATGGCTACACCTTC; CDR3: CASSLDRAYGYTF
V: TRBV25-1; D: -; size: -; J: TRBJ2-6; DNA: TGTGCCAGCACCTCGGGACAAGCTTCTGGGGCCAACGTCCTGACTTTC; CDR3: CASTSGQASGANVLTF
V: TRBV12-3/TRBV12-4; D: TRBD1; size: few; J: TRBJ1-1; DNA: TGTGCCAGCATCCCCAGGGGGCGGTCTGAAGCTTTCTTT; CDR3: CASIPRGRSEAFF
V: TRBV7-2; D: -; size: -; J: TRBJ1-5; DNA: TGTGCCAGCAGCTTAGGACGGGGGGAGCAGCCCCAGCATTTT; CDR3: CASSLGRGEQPQHF
V: TRBV5-1; D: -; size: few; J: TRBJ1-1; DNA: TGCGCCAGCAGCTTGGGTGGGGGACATACGAACACTGAAGCTTTCTTT; CDR3: CASSLGGGHTNTEAFF
V: TRBV7-7; D: -; size: -; J: TRBJ1-1; DNA: TGTGCCAGCAGCCCCCTTTCGGTTTTGACTTTCTTT; CDR3: CASSPLSVLTFF
V: TRBV5-6; D: TRBD1; size: -; J: TRBJ1-1; DNA: TGTGCCAGCAGCTTGAGGACAGGGTCGGCTTTCTTT; CDR3: CASSLRTGSAFF
V: TRBV10-3; D: -; size: -; J: TRBJ2-3; DNA: TGTGCCATCAGTGAGTCGAGTCGGACAGATACGCAGTATTTT; CDR3: CAISESSRTDTQYF
V: TRBV7-2; D: TRBD2; size: -; J: TRBJ2-2; DNA: TGTGCCAGCAGCTTAGGCCGCGGGGGTCCTACCGGGGAGCTGTTTTTT; CDR3: CASSLGRGGPTGELFF
V: TRBV5-1; D: TRBD1; size: -; J: TRBJ1-6; DNA: TGCGCCAGCAGCCGTTCGACAGGGGTTAATTCACCCCTCCACTTT; CDR3: CASSRSTGVNSPLHF
V: TRBV5-1; D: TRBD1; size: -; J: TRBJ1-1; DNA: TGCGCCAGCAGTAGCGAAGGGGGCACAACGGCTTTCTTT; CDR3: CASSSEGGTTAFF
V: TRBV7-6; D: -; size: -; J: TRBJ1-3; DNA: TGTGCCAGCAGCTTAGGAGCGGGAAGCTCTGGAAACACCATATATTTT; CDR3: CASSLGAGSSGNTIYF
V: TRBV9; D: -; size: few; J: TRBJ2-2; DNA: TGTGCCAGCACCCCACTCCGAGACAGGAGCACCGGGGAGCTGTTTTTT; CDR3: CASTPLRDRSTGELFF
V: TRBV4-2; D: TRBD2; size: -; J: TRBJ2-5; DNA: TGTGCCAGCAGCCAGGCCTTTAGCCCCGGGTTCGGTAGCGGGGGGGAAGAGACCCAGTACTTC; CDR3: CASSQAFSPGFGSGGEETQYF
V: TRBV10-3; D: -; size: -; J: TRBJ1-2; DNA: TGTGCCATCAGTGAGTCCAAGGACAGTGGTGGCTACACCTTC; CDR3: CAISESKDSGGYTF
V: TRBV6-6; D: -; size: -; J: TRBJ1-6; DNA: TGTGCCAGCAGGGCTACCGGGACATCTAATTCACCCCTCCACTTT; CDR3: CASRATGTSNSPLHF
V: TRBV6-1; D: -; size: -; J: TRBJ1-2; DNA: TGTGCCAGCAGTGAGTTGGGGAGGTATGGCTACACCTTC; CDR3: CASSELGRYGYTF
V: TRBV11-2; D: TRBD2; size: -; J: TRBJ2-1; DNA: TGTGCCAGCAGCTTAACGGGACTAGCGAGGGGGAATGAGCAGTTCTTC; CDR3: CASSLTGLARGNEQFF
V: TRBV7-2; D: TRBD1; size: -; J: TRBJ2-2; DNA: TGTGCCAGCAGCCCCAGAAGTCCGTCGACAGGGGGGAACACCGGGGAGCTGTTTTTT; CDR3: CASSPRSPSTGGNTGELFF
V: TRBV24-1; D: TRBD2; size: once; J: TRBJ2-3; DNA: TGTGCCACCTCCCTAGCGGGGAGGGGGAGCACAGATACGCAGTATTTT; CDR3: CATSLAGRGSTDTQYF
V: TRBV20-1; D: TRBD1; size: -; J: TRBJ2-2; DNA: TGCAGTGCTAGTCAGGGGGCAAGTATCACCGGGGAGCTGTTTTTT; CDR3: CSASQGASITGELFF
V: TRBV12-3/TRBV12-4; D: -; size: -; J: TRBJ1-2; DNA: TGTGCCAGCAGCCCCGGGCAGTCAGGGGGCTACACCTTC; CDR3: CASSPGQSGGYTF
V: TRBV19; D: TRBD1; size: once; J: TRBJ1-3; DNA: TGTGCCAGTAGTATAGGTGAACAGGGGTTCCTCTCTGGAAACACCATATATTTT; CDR3: CASSIGEQGFLSGNTIYF
V: TRBV5-4; D: TRBD1; size: -; J: TRBJ1-2; DNA: TGTGCCAGCAGCGTCGGTCAGGGGGCAGGTGGCTACACCTTC; CDR3: CASSVGQGAGGYTF
V: TRBV4-2; D: -; size: -; J: TRBJ2-3; DNA: TGTGCCAGCAGCCAAACTAGTTCGGCAGATACGCAGTATTTT; CDR3: CASSQTSSADTQYF
V: TRBV10-3; D: -; size: -; J: TRBJ1-1; DNA: TGTGCCATCAGTGAAGGGGTAACTGAAGCTTTCTTT; CDR3: CAISEGVTEAFF
V: TRBV6-5; D: TRBD1; size: -; J: TRBJ2-3; DNA: TGTGCCAGCAGTCGACAGGGGGGGGATACGCAGTATTTT; CDR3: CASSRQGGDTQYF
V: TRBV3-1/TRBV3-2; D: TRBD1; size: few; J: TRBJ1-5; DNA: TGTGCCAGCAGCATGCGGGACAGGGAAGGACAGCCCCAGCATTTT; CDR3: CASSMRDREGQPQHF